In this sample, the clone carrying this TCR beta chain turned up once. Trimming stripped 7 bases from V and 2 bases from J, with 11 bases between. The CDR3 runs to 13 residues. The V gene's germline CDR1 is SGHVS and CDR2 FNYEAQ. This entry belongs to a study of T cell changes during pregnancy in multiple sclerosis. The table came from immunoSEQ multiplex PCR; TCRdb's copy has only in-frame clones and leaves some out. The sample holds some 60,000 clones; roughly 92% are singletons and the top ten take about 0.9%. This TCR derives from a female donor with multiple sclerosis, enrolled in a pregnancy study. The rearrangement uses TRBV7-6 and TRBJ2-5; perhaps TRBD1 as D (5 bases). The sequenced sample was peripheral blood, obtained in the first trimester of pregnancy. CDR3 bases: TGTGCCAGCAAGGGGATATTTCAAGAGACCCAGTACTTC. It translates to CASKGIFQETQYF.